This entry lists 26 T cell receptor beta chains sequenced from one sample in a study of blood T cell repertoires in COVID-19. The method was immunoSEQ multiplex PCR; TCRdb's version includes in-frame clones alone and lacks a portion of them. Of fewer than 400,000 clones listed, approximately 90% are singletons. The sample taken for sequencing was PBMCs or T cells enriched from blood (not recorded which). These receptors were obtained from a young woman who had recovered from COVID-19.

This chain uses TRBV6-6 with TRBJ1-2; D gene unclear. The CDR3 contains 13 residues. Germline V lookup: CDR1 MNHNY, CDR2 SVGAGI (reference sequence). V was clipped by 2 bases and J by 5 bases, with 9 bases between them. For the CDR3, the DNA is TGTGCCAGCAGTTACGAGTCAGGTTATGGCTACACCTTC. Translating gives CASSYESGYGYTF.

V is TRBV2 and J is TRBJ1-2; D is unclear. The CDR3 is made up of 15 amino acids. Germline V gene sequence: CDR1 SNHLY, CDR2 FYNNEI. V lost 2 bases to trimming and J lost 1 base, with 11 bases between them. The chain's CDR3 is CASSENEEINYGYTF. DNA of the CDR3: TGTGCCAGCAGTGAAAACGAAGAGATTAACTATGGCTACACCTTC.

V is TRBV2 and J is TRBJ1-3; no reliable D call. V gave up 6 bases and J gave up 2 bases, with 11 bases separating them. CDR1 SNHLY and CDR2 FYNNEI come from the germline V gene. The CDR3 has 14 amino acids. The CDR3 sequence: CASRRGNAGNTIYF. The CDR3 DNA follows: TGTGCCAGCAGACGCGGGAACGCTGGAAACACCATATATTTT.

The chain carries TRBV4-1 and TRBJ1-1, with D perhaps matching TRBD1 (6 bases). Germline CDR1 is MGHRA and CDR2 is YSYEKL. There are 19 residues in the CDR3. V was clipped by 0 bases and J by 9 bases, with 29 bases between them. Here the CDR3 DNA reads TGCGCCAGCAGCCAAGAGACCCAACGCGACCCACGAACAGGGAAGAAAGCTTTCTTT. The encoded protein is CASSQETQRDPRTGKKAFF.

The V call is TRBV28, the J call TRBJ1-6; 7 bases are a match to TRBD1. The V gene end was trimmed by 5 bases and the J gene end by 1 base; junction bases not matched to a gene: 2. The germline gives CDR1 MDHEN, CDR2 SYDVKM. The CDR3 has 15 amino acids. For the CDR3, the DNA is TGTGCCAGCAGTATACAGGGGTCCTATAATTCACCCCTCCACTTT. Amino acid sequence: CASSIQGSYNSPLHF.

J is TRBJ1-1 and V is TRBV4-1; TRBD1 might be the D (6 bases). Germline V gene data show CDR1 as MGHRA and CDR2 as YSYEKL. The V end was cut by 1 base, the J end by 8 bases, with 14 bases between. This CDR3 has 14 residues. This chain's CDR3 is CASSQVAGAQEAFF. The DNA of the CDR3 is TGCGCCAGCAGCCAAGTTGCAGGGGCCCAAGAAGCTTTCTTT.

J is TRBJ2-3 and V is TRBV24-1; 7 bases agree with TRBD2. V lost 3 bases, J lost 1 base, and 9 bases stayed unmatched. The CDR3 is made up of 17 amino acids. From germline, CDR1 is KGHDR and CDR2 SFDVKD. For the CDR3, the DNA is TGTGCCACCAGTGATCAAAAACTAGCGTTTGGCACAGATACGCAGTATTTT. This encodes CATSDQKLAFGTDTQYF.

The rearrangement uses TRBV28 and TRBJ1-1; the match to TRBD1 covers 7 bases. The CDR3 is 13 residues long. V lost 9 bases to trimming and J lost 1 base; unmatched junction nucleotides: 5. Germline V gene data show CDR1 as MDHEN and CDR2 as SYDVKM. CDR3 bases: TGTGCCAGAAGACAGGGACCGAACACTGAAGCTTTCTTT. It translates to CARRQGPNTEAFF.

The V and J genes are TRBV7-6 and TRBJ1-2, with D perhaps matching TRBD1 (6 bases). CDR3 length: 16 amino acids. V lost 4 bases and J lost 2, with 17 bases in between. Germline loops: CDR1 SGHVS, CDR2 FNYEAQ. In nucleotides, the CDR3 is TGTGCCAGCAGCTCCCACGCCGGGACAAAAAACTATGGCTACACCTTC. It encodes CASSSHAGTKNYGYTF.

The DNA of the CDR3 is TGTGCCAGCAGCGTAGTGTCTAGCGGGGGGCAGGAGACCCAGTACTTC. This translates into CASSVVSSGGQETQYF. This chain links TRBV9 with TRBJ2-5; 11 bases are a match to TRBD2. The CDR3 runs 16 residues. After removal of 0 bases from V and 5 bases from J, the junction contained 6 bases not matched to a gene. Germline loops: CDR1 SGDLS, CDR2 YYNGEE. Drawing the rest from reference TRBV9 and TRBJ2-5, the complete variable domain is DSGVTQTPKHLITATGQRVTLRCSPRSGDLSVYWYQQSLDQGLQFLIQYYNGEERAKGNILERFSAQQFPDLHSELNLSSLELGDSALYFCASSVVSSGGQETQYFGPGTRLLVL.

This clone was found once. The V call is TRBV28, the J call TRBJ2-7, with a possible D match to TRBD2 (5 bases). The CDR3 is 15 residues long. V was pared by 3 bases and J by 1 base, with 13 bases between. CDR1 is MDHEN, CDR2 SYDVKM, per germline. In DNA, the CDR3 is TGTGCCAGCAGTTTCCCGGAGGACCCTTCCTACGAGCAGTACTTC. It yields the protein CASSFPEDPSYEQYF.

The chain couples TRBV7-9 to TRBJ1-3; D is unresolved. V lost 1 base and J 9 bases, leaving 13 bases between the germline ends. CDR1 is SEHNR and CDR2 is FQNEAQ in the germline V gene (reference sequence). This CDR3 comprises 14 residues. The CDR3 DNA follows: TGTGCCAGCAGCTTAGTCGCCAGACCGGGCACCATATATTTT. This gives the protein CASSLVARPGTIYF.

The rearrangement links TRBV10-3 to TRBJ1-6; 7 bases match TRBD1. V shed 0 bases and J 7 bases; nucleotides not matched to a gene: 3. Germline assignment: CDR1 ENHRY and CDR2 SYGVKD. The CDR3 length is 15 residues. The CDR3 is CAISESTGTNSPLHF. CDR3 bases: TGTGCCATCAGTGAGTCGACAGGGACCAATTCACCCCTCCACTTT.

The chain recombines TRBV29-1 with TRBJ1-2, with TRBD1 matching 7 bases. The germline V gene has CDR1 SQVTM and CDR2 ANQGSEA. The CDR3 sequence is 14 residues long. J lost 5 bases, V lost 4 bases, and 10 bases had no gene match. The CDR3 DNA sequence: TGCAGCGTTGTTCTGACAGGGTATGCGTATGGCTACACCTTC. Protein product: CSVVLTGYAYGYTF.

The chain uses TRBV6-5 and TRBJ1-2, with D possibly matching TRBD1 (6 bases). Trimming took 6 bases from V and 9 from J, leaving 23 bases between them. The CDR3 totals 15 residues. CDR1 is MNHEY, CDR2 SVGAGI, per germline. As DNA, the CDR3 is TGTGCCAGCAGCAGTACCCACAGGGATCCTAGGAGCTACACCTTC. This encodes CASSSTHRDPRSYTF.

The chain recombines TRBV27 with TRBJ1-4; TRBD1 matches at 7 bases. Losses at the gene ends were 9 bases for V and 4 bases for J; bases not matched to a gene: 5. The CDR3 has 13 amino acids. Germline V gives CDR1 MNHEY, CDR2 SMNVEV (reference sequence). The CDR3 DNA follows: TGTGCCAGTTCGACAGGGTTTAATGAAAAACTGTTTTTT. As protein: CASSTGFNEKLFF.

The chain couples TRBV4-2 to TRBJ2-7; 10 bases line up with TRBD2. V was clipped by 4 bases and J by 4 bases; unmatched bases: 7. CDR1 is LGHNA and CDR2 is YNFKEQ in the germline V gene. The CDR3 covers 15 residues. CDR3 amino acids: CASSLGASGGYEQYF. CDR3 DNA sequence: TGTGCCAGCAGCCTAGGGGCTAGCGGGGGTTACGAGCAGTACTTC.

The gene calls are TRBV7-8 and TRBJ2-1; a possible D gene is TRBD2 (6 bases). From germline, CDR1 is SGHVS and CDR2 FQNEAQ. The CDR3 sequence is 15 residues long. Trimming cost V 6 bases and J 1 base, with 13 bases left between them. The CDR3: CASRPLAGSYNEQFF. The DNA of the CDR3 is TGTGCCAGCAGACCACTGGCGGGATCCTACAATGAGCAGTTCTTC.

In the case of this clone: In the same sample, other DNA sequences code for this CDR3. The J gene is TRBJ2-7, the V gene TRBV28, with TRBD2 as a possible D gene (6 bases). The CDR3 covers 12 residues. Per the germline V gene, CDR1 is MDHEN and CDR2 is SYDVKM. Deletions cut 2 bases from V and 4 bases from J, with 6 bases between. CDR3 nucleotide sequence: TGTGCCAGCAGTTTAGGGGGGTACGAGCAGTACTTC. Its translation: CASSLGGYEQYF.

The chain carries TRBV6-1 and TRBJ1-2; weak D call: TRBD1 (5 bases). From germline, CDR1 is MNHNS and CDR2 SASEGT. Trimming stripped 2 bases from V and 6 bases from J, with 13 bases between. The CDR3 length is 14 residues. The CDR3 is CASSERRGKDGYTF. CDR3 sequence (DNA): TGTGCCAGCAGTGAAAGACGGGGGAAGGATGGCTACACCTTC.

V is TRBV2 and J is TRBJ1-1; the D gene is possibly TRBD1 (5 bases). Germline CDR1 SNHLY, CDR2 FYNNEI. The CDR3 runs to 15 residues. Trimming stripped 3 bases from V and 1 base from J, with 12 bases between. In nucleotides, the CDR3 is TGTGCCAGCAGTGATCTGGGACTAGGGAACACTGAAGCTTTCTTT. It yields the protein CASSDLGLGNTEAFF.

This chain uses TRBV12-3 or TRBV12-4 with TRBJ2-1; TRBD2 aligns across 7 bases. V dropped 7 bases and J dropped 7; count of bases not matched to a gene: 7. The CDR3 has 13 residues. CDR3 sequence reads: CASTIWGGNEQFF. The CDR3 region has the DNA TGTGCCAGCACGATATGGGGGGGAAATGAGCAGTTCTTC.

The chain couples TRBV6-2 or TRBV6-3 to TRBJ2-3, with 14 nucleotides matching TRBD2. This CDR3 spans 17 amino acids. Per the germline V gene, CDR1 is MNHEY and CDR2 is SVGEGT. V lost 6 bases and J lost 4; bases outside the gene matches: 9. CDR3 region: CASSLPGTSGSADTQYF. The CDR3 DNA reads TGTGCCAGCAGCTTACCCGGGACTAGCGGGAGTGCAGATACGCAGTATTTT.

The V and J genes are TRBV28 and TRBJ1-6, with 10 bases fitting TRBD1. V lost 3 bases to trimming and J lost 8 bases; unmatched junction nucleotides: 10. This CDR3 region has 17 residues. Germline CDR1 reads MDHEN; CDR2 reads SYDVKM. This chain's CDR3 is CASSLPLTGGEDSPLHF. The CDR3 DNA is TGTGCCAGCAGTTTGCCGCTGACAGGGGGCGAGGATTCACCCCTCCACTTT. Full variable domain (rest looked up from reference TRBV28 and TRBJ1-6): DVKVTQSSRYLVKRTGEKVFLECVQDMDHENMFWYRQDPGLGLRLIYFSYDVKMKEKGDIPEGYSVSREKKERFSLILESASTNQTSMYLCASSLPLTGGEDSPLHFGNGTRLTVT.

This chain connects TRBV3-1 (or the pseudogene TRBV3-2) to TRBJ2-3; TRBD2 matches at 11 bases. Germline CDR1 reads LGHDT; CDR2 reads YNNKEL (reference sequence). The J segment lost 4 bases and the V segment lost 4 bases, leaving 10 bases of the junction unmatched. CDR3 length: 17 amino acids. The CDR3 sequence is CASSRGTSGGSADTQYF. Written as DNA, the CDR3 is TGTGCCAGCAGCCGCGGAACTAGCGGGGGCAGTGCAGATACGCAGTATTTT.

The chain combines TRBV4-3 with TRBJ2-4, with 11 bases identical to TRBD2. The CDR3 totals 20 residues. V gave up 5 bases and J gave up 0 bases; unmatched junction bases: 15. The germline V gene encodes CDR1 LGHNA and CDR2 YSLEER. CDR3 DNA: TGCGCCAGCAGCTCCTCATCCCCCCGACTAGCGGGGTTAGCCAAAAACATTCAGTACTTC. Its protein product is CASSSSSPRLAGLAKNIQYF.